This entry is about one T cell receptor (beta chain). This sample is part of a study of cytomegalovirus exposure and HLA in healthy donors. Study-wide background: Among the roughly 370 genotyped donors, approximately 81% were placed in the Caucasian-associated ancestry cluster.

60 Vbeta and 13 Jbeta primers were used in PCR. TCRdb's table, derived via immunoSEQ multiplex PCR, lists solely in-frame clones and lacks some. There are 190,000 or so clones in the sample; 82% occur only once, and approximately 0.098% lies in the top ten. Donors counted as nominally healthy when sampled, yet unrecorded immune exposures were likely. There are 16 residues in the CDR3. Germline trimming cut 8 bases from V and 2 bases from J; bases unmatched to any gene: 11. Per the germline V gene, CDR1 is MRHNA and CDR2 is SNTAGT. The sample consisted of PBMCs. This rearrangement joins TRBV6-4 to TRBJ2-1; 8 bases agree with TRBD2. This TCR was sampled from a boy aged 2 to 10 in good health and CMV-seronegative. CDR3 DNA sequence: TGTGCCAGCCCCGAGATGTCGGGGGGGCCCTACAATGAGCAGTTCTTC. Protein sequence: CASPEMSGGPYNEQFF.